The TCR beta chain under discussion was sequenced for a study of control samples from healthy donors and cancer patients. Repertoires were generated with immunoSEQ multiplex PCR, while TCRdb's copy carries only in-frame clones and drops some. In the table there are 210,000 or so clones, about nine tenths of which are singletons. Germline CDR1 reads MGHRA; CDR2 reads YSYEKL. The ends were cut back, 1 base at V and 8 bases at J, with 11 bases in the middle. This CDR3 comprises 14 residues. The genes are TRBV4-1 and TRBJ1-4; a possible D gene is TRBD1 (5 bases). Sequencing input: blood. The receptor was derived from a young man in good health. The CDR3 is CASSQVGVGEKLFF. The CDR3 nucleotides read TGCGCCAGCAGCCAAGTAGGGGTAGGGGAAAAACTGTTTTTT.